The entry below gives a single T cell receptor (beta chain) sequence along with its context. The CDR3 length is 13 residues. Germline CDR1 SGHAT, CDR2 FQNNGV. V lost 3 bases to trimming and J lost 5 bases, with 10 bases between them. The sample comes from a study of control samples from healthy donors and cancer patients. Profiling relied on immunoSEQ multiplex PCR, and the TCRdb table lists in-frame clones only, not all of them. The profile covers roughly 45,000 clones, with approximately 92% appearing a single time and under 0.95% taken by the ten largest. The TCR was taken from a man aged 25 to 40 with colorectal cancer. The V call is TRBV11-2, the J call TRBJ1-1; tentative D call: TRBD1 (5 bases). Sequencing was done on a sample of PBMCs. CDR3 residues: CASSFRDRTEAFF. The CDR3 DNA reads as TGTGCCAGCAGCTTCAGGGATAGGACTGAAGCTTTCTTT. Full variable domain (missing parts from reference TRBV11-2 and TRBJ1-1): EAGVAQSPRYKIIEKRQSVAFWCNPISGHATLYWYQQILGQGPKLLIQFQNNGVVDDSQLPKDRFSAERLKGVDSTLKIQPAKLEDSAVYLCASSFRDRTEAFFGQGTRLTVV.